This T cell receptor (beta chain) was identified during a study of blood T cells in healthy people across ages (dated by TCRdb to about 2015). About the full investigation: Template switching captured roughly one uniquely barcoded TCR beta cDNA molecule per two T cells in model experiments. The study measured age-related changes in TCR beta repertoire diversity using deep sequencing normalized with unique cDNA molecular identifiers. The donors were split into four age groups: young (average 16 years), middle-aged (39), aged (about 56) and long-lived (approximately 89). To avoid experimental bias, donors of different ages were randomly spread across the sequencing lanes. The study analyzed two additional independent replicas of 1 million unique cDNA reads from the same blood draw for two donors, one aged 18 to 30 and one aged 80 or older.

Donors were 39 systemically healthy Caucasian individuals from Russia aged roughly 6 to 100 years. Each donor gave approximately 9.4 milliliters of peripheral blood, drawn into EDTA-treated Vacutainer tubes. PBMCs were isolated by Ficoll-Paque density-gradient centrifugation, with at least 6.5 million obtained per sample. Total RNA was extracted from PBMCs with Trizol reagent, with at least 5.5 micrograms obtained per sample. For every donor, flow cytometry on a PBMC aliquot measured the percentage of naive CD45RAhigh/CD27high T cells. Concerning this clonotype itself: It has no known antigen specificity. No quality values exist for individual bases; no much larger clone is one base distant.

The CDR3, cysteine through phenylalanine, is 12 amino acids long. Only the CDR3 DNA is retained, 36 bases long and in frame from the first base. Taken from the germline V gene (reference sequence), the CDR1 and CDR2 loops are GTSNPN and SVGIG. Relative to germline, V is 5 bases shorter and J is 9 bases shorter, with 14 bases between their ends. What the authors observed across the whole study: Observed TCR beta diversity per million T cells fell roughly linearly with age, and a significant reduction was already apparent by age roughly 40. Estimates of total diversity based on one million sequenced T cells were considered lower bounds and underestimates. Conclusive comparison of naive and antigen-experienced compartments was prevented by the profiling of bulk unsorted PBMCs. Because donor CMV infection status was unknown, age-related changes in expanded clonotypes were potentially confounded. Compared with the aged group, the long-lived group had more naive CD4+ T cells, fewer expanded clones and increased TCR diversity, suggesting age selection. Observed TCR beta diversity correlated strongly with the percentage of naive T cells measured by flow cytometry.

The library came from 5' RACE. Sequencer: Illumina HiSeq 2500. A second PCR of roughly 6 to 12 cycles was performed with a sample-barcoded 5' primer and a J-beta primer mix. Each TCR beta cDNA molecule received a unique molecular identifier from a template-switch 5' adaptor carrying 12 random nucleotides. Each sample yielded at least 3 million CDR3-containing paired-end reads. First-strand cDNA was synthesized from all RNA with the Mint cDNA synthesis kit, primed by a TRBC-specific oligonucleotide. Following uracil-DNA glycosylase treatment, a first 18-cycle PCR with universal primers M1SS and BC2_uni_R was performed on all cDNA. Under the source paper's analysis protocol: Each sample was normalized by randomly selecting 1 million high-quality reads, each carrying a distinct molecular identifier. Reads sharing molecular identifiers were discarded rather than binned into consensus sequences. MiTCR, run with a Q25 quality threshold and the strictest error-elimination algorithm, handled CDR3 identification, clonotype clustering and error correction. A nonparametric unseen species model with Euler transformation was used to estimate lower-bound total TCR beta diversity. TCRdb reworked the public reads: Q25 trimming with fastp, MiXCR clone assembly, productive beta chains retained. Rows matching on CDR3 protein sequence are summarized as one entry with the most common DNA and genes. These V and J calls are TCRdb output, not the study's own analysis. This sample has 1,100,000 or so distinct CDR3 sequences in its table, and under 45% of those were observed once. The top ten hold over 15% of the sample.

The sequenced material came from blood. The source is a woman in her sixties or seventies in good health. The chain employs TRBV30 and TRBJ2-4, with the D gene not clear enough to name. The DNA reads TGTGCCTGGGGTCCGGGCAGCAGCATTCAGTACTTC. It translates as CAWGPGSSIQYF.